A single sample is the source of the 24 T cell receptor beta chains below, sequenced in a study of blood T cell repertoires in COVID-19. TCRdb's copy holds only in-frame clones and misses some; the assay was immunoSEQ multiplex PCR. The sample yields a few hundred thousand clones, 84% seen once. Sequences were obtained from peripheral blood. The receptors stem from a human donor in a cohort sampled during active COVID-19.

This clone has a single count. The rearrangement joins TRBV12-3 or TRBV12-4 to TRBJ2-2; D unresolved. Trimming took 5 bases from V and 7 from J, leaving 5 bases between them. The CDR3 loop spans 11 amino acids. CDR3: CASSRSGELFF. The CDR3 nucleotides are TGTGCCAGCAGTCGGAGCGGGGAGCTGTTTTTT.

The CDR3 DNA follows: TGTGCCAGCAGCTTGGATAGCGGGAGGGTTTACAATGAGCAGTTCTTC. This sequence encodes CASSLDSGRVYNEQFF. This chain links TRBV5-6 with TRBJ2-1; 11 bases are a match to TRBD2. The CDR3 has 16 amino acids. The V gene's germline CDR1 is SGHDT and CDR2 YYEEEE. The trim removed 0 bases at V and 4 bases at J, leaving 3 bases unmatched.

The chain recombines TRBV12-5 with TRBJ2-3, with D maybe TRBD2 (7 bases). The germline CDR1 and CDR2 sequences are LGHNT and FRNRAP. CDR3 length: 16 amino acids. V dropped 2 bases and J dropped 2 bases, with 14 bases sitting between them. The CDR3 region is CASGLFAGAATDTQYF. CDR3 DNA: TGTGCTAGTGGTTTGTTCGCGGGGGCCGCCACAGATACGCAGTATTTT.

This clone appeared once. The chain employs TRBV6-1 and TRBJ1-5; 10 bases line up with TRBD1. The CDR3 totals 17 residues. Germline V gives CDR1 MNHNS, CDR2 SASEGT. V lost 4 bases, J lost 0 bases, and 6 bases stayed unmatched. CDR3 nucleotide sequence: TGTGCCAGCAGTGGTGACAGGGGGCACTATAGCAATCAGCCCCAGCATTTT. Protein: CASSGDRGHYSNQPQHF.

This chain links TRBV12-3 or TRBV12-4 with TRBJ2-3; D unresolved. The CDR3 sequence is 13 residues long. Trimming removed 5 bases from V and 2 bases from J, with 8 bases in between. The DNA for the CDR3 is TGTGCCAGCAGTGATCAGAACACAGATACGCAGTATTTT. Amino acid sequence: CASSDQNTDTQYF.

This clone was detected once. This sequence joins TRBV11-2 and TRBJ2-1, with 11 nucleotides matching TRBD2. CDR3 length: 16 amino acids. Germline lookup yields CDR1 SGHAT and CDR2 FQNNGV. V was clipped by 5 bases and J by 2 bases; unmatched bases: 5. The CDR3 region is CASSVLAGGPYNEQFF. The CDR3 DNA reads TGTGCCAGCAGCGTTCTAGCGGGGGGTCCCTACAATGAGCAGTTCTTC.

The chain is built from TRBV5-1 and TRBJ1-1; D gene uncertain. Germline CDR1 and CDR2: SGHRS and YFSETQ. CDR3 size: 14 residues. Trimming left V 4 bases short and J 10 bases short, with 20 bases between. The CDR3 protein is CASSPMTAVDGAFF. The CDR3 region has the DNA TGCGCCAGCAGCCCCATGACGGCGGTTGATGGAGCTTTCTTT.

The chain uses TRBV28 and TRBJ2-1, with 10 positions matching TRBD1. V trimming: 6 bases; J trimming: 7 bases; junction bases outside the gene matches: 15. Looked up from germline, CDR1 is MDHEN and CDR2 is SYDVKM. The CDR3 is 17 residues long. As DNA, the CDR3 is TGTGCCAGCAGACCAATCCCCGGGACAGGGGTGGGAAATGAGCAGTTCTTC. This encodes CASRPIPGTGVGNEQFF.

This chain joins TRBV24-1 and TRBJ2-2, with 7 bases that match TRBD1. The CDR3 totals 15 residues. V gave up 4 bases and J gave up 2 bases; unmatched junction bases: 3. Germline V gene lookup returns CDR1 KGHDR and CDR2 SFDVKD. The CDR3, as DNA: TGTGCCACCAGTGAAGGACAGGATAACACCGGGGAGCTGTTTTTT. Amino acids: CATSEGQDNTGELFF.

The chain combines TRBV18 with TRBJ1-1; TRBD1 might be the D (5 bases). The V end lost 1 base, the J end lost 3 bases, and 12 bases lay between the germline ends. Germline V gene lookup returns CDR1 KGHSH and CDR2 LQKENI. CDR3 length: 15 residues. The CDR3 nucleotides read TGTGCCAGCTCACCACTCGGGGGGGTAGACACTGAAGCTTTCTTT. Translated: CASSPLGGVDTEAFF.

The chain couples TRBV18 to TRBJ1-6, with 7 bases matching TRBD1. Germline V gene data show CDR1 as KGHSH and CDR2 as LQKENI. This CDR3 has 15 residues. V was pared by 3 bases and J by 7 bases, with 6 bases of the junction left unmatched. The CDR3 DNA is TGTGCCAGCTCACCCGCCGGGACAGAGAATTCACCCCTCCACTTT. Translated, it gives CASSPAGTENSPLHF.

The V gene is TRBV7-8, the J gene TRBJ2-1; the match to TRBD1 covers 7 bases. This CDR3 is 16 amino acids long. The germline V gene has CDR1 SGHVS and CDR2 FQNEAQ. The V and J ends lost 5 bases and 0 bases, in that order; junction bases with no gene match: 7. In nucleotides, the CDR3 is TGTGCCAGCAGCCTAAGACAGGGAAGCTCCTACAATGAGCAGTTCTTC. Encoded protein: CASSLRQGSSYNEQFF.

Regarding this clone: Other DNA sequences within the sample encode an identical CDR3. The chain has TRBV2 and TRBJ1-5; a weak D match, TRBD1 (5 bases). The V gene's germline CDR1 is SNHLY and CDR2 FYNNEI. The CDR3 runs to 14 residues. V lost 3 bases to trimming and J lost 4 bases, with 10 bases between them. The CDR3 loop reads CASSELGGNQPQHF. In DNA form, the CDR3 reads TGTGCCAGCAGTGAGCTTGGGGGGAATCAGCCCCAGCATTTT.

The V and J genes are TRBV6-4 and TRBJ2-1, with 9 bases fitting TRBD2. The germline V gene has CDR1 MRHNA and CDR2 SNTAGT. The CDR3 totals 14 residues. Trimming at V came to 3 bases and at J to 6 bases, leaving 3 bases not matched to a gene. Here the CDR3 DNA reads TGTGCCAGCAGTGAGCGGGGGGGGTTCAATGAGCAGTTCTTC. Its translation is CASSERGGFNEQFF.

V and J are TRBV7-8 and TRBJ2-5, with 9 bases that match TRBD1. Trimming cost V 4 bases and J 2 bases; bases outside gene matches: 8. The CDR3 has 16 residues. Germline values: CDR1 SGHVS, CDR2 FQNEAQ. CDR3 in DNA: TGTGCCAGCAGCTCCTTTGCGGGACAGGGTCAAGAGACCCAGTACTTC. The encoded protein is CASSSFAGQGQETQYF.

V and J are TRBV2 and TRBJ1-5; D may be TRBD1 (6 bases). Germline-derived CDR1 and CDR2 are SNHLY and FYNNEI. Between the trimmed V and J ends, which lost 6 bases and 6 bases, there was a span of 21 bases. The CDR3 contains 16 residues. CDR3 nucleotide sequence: TGTGCCAGCAGGCCCAGAGGGGGGGTTTCAGGTCAGCCCCAGCATTTT. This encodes CASRPRGGVSGQPQHF.

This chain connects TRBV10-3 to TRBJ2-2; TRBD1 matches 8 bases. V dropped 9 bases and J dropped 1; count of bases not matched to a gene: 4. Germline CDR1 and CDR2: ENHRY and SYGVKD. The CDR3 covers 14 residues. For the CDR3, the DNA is TGTGCCATTCAGGGGACAGGGAACACCGGGGAGCTGTTTTTT. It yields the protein CAIQGTGNTGELFF.

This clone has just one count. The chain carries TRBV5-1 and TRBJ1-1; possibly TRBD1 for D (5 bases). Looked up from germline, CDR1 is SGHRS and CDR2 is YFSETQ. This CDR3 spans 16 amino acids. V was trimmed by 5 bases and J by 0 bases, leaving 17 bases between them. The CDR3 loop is CASRDQGGVLNTEAFF. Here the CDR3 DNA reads TGCGCCAGCAGAGACCAGGGTGGGGTCTTGAACACTGAAGCTTTCTTT.

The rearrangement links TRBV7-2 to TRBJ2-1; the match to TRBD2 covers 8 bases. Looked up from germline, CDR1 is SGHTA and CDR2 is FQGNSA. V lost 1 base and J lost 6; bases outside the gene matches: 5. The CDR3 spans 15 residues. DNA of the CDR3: TGTGCCAGCAGCTTAGGGACTAGCTTGCTCAATGAGCAGTTCTTC. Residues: CASSLGTSLLNEQFF.

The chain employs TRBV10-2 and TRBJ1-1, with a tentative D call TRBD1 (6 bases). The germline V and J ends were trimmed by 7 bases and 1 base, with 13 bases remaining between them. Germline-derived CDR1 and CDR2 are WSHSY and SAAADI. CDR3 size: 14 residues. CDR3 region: CASIFGTPNTEAFF. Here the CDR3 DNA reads TGCGCCAGCATATTCGGGACACCGAACACTGAAGCTTTCTTT.

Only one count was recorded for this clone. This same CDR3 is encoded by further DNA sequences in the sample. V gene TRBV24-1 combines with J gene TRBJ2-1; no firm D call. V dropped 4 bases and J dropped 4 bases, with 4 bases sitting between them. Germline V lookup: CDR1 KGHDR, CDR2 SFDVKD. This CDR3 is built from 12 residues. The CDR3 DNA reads TGTGCCACCAGTGACCCTTACAATGAGCAGTTCTTC. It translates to CATSDPYNEQFF.

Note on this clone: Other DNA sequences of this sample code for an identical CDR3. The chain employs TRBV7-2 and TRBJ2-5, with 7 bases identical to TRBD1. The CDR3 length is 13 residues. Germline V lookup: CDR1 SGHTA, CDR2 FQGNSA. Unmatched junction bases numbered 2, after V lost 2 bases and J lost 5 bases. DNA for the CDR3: TGTGCCAGCAGCTTAAACAGGGGTGAGACCCAGTACTTC. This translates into CASSLNRGETQYF.

CDR3 nucleotide sequence: TGTGCCAGCAGCTTCTATTCTCAACAAGAGACCCAGTACTTC. Translated, it gives CASSFYSQQETQYF. V is TRBV13 and J is TRBJ2-5; D unclear. CDR1 is PRHDT, CDR2 FYEKMQ, per germline (reference sequence). V lost 3 bases, J lost 2 bases, and 10 bases lay in between. The CDR3 loop spans 14 amino acids.

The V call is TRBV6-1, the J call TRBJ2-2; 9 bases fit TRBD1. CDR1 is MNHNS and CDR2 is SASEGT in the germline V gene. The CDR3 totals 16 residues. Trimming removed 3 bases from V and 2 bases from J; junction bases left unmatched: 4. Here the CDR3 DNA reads TGTGCCAGCAGTGAGTACAGGGGGCAAAACACCGGGGAGCTGTTTTTT. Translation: CASSEYRGQNTGELFF.